This T cell receptor beta chain was profiled in a study of cytomegalovirus exposure and HLA in healthy donors. General study results and limits: The study labeled approximately 150 TCR beta chains cytomegalovirus-associated. Analysis was performed later, and it showed HLA-associated TCR beta chains to be more clonally expanded than equally common others. The authors excluded some V segments, including TRBV6-2 and TRBV6-3, as indistinguishable. There was a cluster of highly shared sequence variants that was likely a sequencing artifact.

This clone has a handful of counts. Its target is unknown. V was cut by 5 bases and J by 0 bases, with 17 bases left in between. The CDR3 spans 17 residues. Germline V gene data show CDR1 as MNHEY and CDR2 as SMNVEV (reference sequence). Use of 60 Vbeta and 13 Jbeta primers characterized the PCR. Clones were read by immunoSEQ multiplex PCR, and TCRdb kept only the in-frame ones, dropping some. The data contain around 150,000 clones, 80% of them singletons. Specimen: PBMCs. The rearrangement links TRBV27 to TRBJ2-4; tentative D call: TRBD2 (6 bases). The receptor was isolated from a man aged 18 to 29 in good health and CMV-seropositive. The CDR3 region is CASSLTGQGLAKNIQYF. The CDR3 nucleotides are TGTGCCAGCAGTCTAACCGGCCAGGGACTAGCCAAAAACATTCAGTACTTC.